This TCR beta chain was sequenced during a study of cytomegalovirus exposure and HLA in healthy donors. Turning to the study itself: Most donors, less than 85% of roughly 400 genotyped, fell in the Caucasian-associated ancestry cluster.

The count of this clone is one. The antigen remains undetermined. Study outcomes and limitations: The authors later found TCR association rates varying by HLA locus, with DRB1 most and HLA-C fewest. Earlier analysis yielded a pattern in which most TCR beta V segments were productive about 90% or about 30% of the time. The authors later found most CMV-associated TCR beta chains appeared HLA-restricted.

The PCR used 60 Vbeta and 13 Jbeta primers. Clones were sequenced by immunoSEQ multiplex PCR, and TCRdb holds only the in-frame ones, with some missing. Here the sample spans around 110,000 clones, roughly 76% being singletons. The CDR3 has 15 residues. V lost 1 base, J lost 8 bases, and 14 bases lay in between. The germline CDR1 and CDR2 sequences are SGHVS and FNYEAQ. The source material was PBMCs. V usage is TRBV7-6 and J usage is TRBJ1-4, with D perhaps TRBD1 (5 bases). The sequence derives from a man aged 25 to 40 in good health and CMV-seronegative. DNA for the CDR3: TGTGCCAGCAGCTTAGGGCAGGGCGTAAGGGAAAAACTGTTTTTT. Amino acid sequence: CASSLGQGVREKLFF.